What follows are 31 T cell receptor beta chains derived from one specimen sequenced in a study of cytomegalovirus exposure and HLA in healthy donors (dated by TCRdb to about 2017). The library was obtained by the immunoSEQ multiplex PCR assay. For the multiplex PCR, a mixture combining 60 forward primers for TCR Vbeta segments and 13 reverse primers for TCR Jbeta segments was used. TCRdb provides this immuneACCESS table in a form limited to in-frame rearrangements. Some clones are lacking; in checked studies, under half of them reflect an unresolved V gene, and why the rest are absent is not known. The sample contains 100,000 to 150,000 clones, around four fifths of them found a single time. The biggest ten clones account for approximately 7% of the sample. Material for sequencing was PBMCs. The receptors come from a male donor in good health and CMV-seronegative.

The chain recombines TRBV5-1 with TRBJ2-1; 7 bases map to TRBD2. The V gene's germline CDR1 is SGHRS and CDR2 YFSETQ. V shed 3 bases and J 3 bases; nucleotides not matched to a gene: 12. The CDR3 totals 17 residues. The CDR3 is CASSSSSSGEYYNEQFF. The CDR3 DNA reads as TGCGCCAGCAGCTCTTCTTCTAGCGGCGAATACTACAATGAGCAGTTCTTC.

The chain couples TRBV2 to TRBJ1-4, with 7 bases lining up with TRBD1. V shed 7 bases, J shed 5 bases, and the junction held 7 bases outside the gene matches. The length of the CDR3 is 14 residues. Per germline, CDR1 SNHLY and CDR2 FYNNEI. The CDR3: CASTGQVINEKLFF. The CDR3 bases are TGTGCCAGCACTGGACAGGTGATCAATGAAAAACTGTTTTTT. Together with reference TRBV2 and TRBJ1-4, the CDR3 gives the full variable domain: EPEVTQTPSHQVTQMGQEVILRCVPISNHLYFYWYRQILGQKVEFLVSFYNNEISEKSEIFDDQFSVERPDGSNFTLKIRSTKLEDSAMYFCASTGQVINEKLFFGSGTQLSVL.

This clone was found many times. The CDR3 is CASSQRRQGGRYRSSYNSPLHF. As DNA, the CDR3 is TGCGCCAGCAGCCAGAGAAGACAAGGGGGCCGATATCGGAGCTCCTATAATTCACCCCTCCACTTT. The chain recombines TRBV4-3 with TRBJ1-6; 7 positions match TRBD1. V trimming: 3 bases; J trimming: 0 bases; junction bases outside the gene matches: 20. The germline CDR1 and CDR2 sequences are LGHNA and YSLEER. This CDR3 contains 22 residues.

This clone was picked up a small number of times. V is TRBV5-1 and J is TRBJ2-7, with D perhaps TRBD2 (5 bases). Germline V gene data show CDR1 as SGHRS and CDR2 as YFSETQ. The CDR3 consists of 13 residues. The V and J ends lost 1 base and 3 bases respectively, with 8 bases between them. CDR3 in amino acids: CASSLNRDYEQYF. The CDR3 DNA follows: TGCGCCAGCAGCTTGAACCGGGACTACGAGCAGTACTTC. Looking up the rest from reference TRBV5-1 and TRBJ2-7 gives the full variable domain: KAGVTQTPRYLIKTRGQQVTLSCSPISGHRSVSWYQQTPGQGLQFLFEYFSETQRNKGNFPGRFSGRQFSNSRSEMNVSTLELGDSALYLCASSLNRDYEQYFGPGTRLTVT.

This chain joins TRBV7-9 and TRBJ2-2, with unresolved D. There are 14 residues in the CDR3. V was trimmed by 4 bases and J by 6 bases, leaving 12 bases between them. Per the germline V gene, CDR1 is SEHNR and CDR2 is FQNEAQ (reference sequence). The CDR3 protein is CASSYPRRAGELFF. DNA for the CDR3: TGTGCCAGCAGCTACCCCAGACGGGCCGGGGAGCTGTTTTTT.

The chain uses TRBV18 and TRBJ1-1, with 8 bases lining up with TRBD1. CDR3 length equals 14 residues. Germline V gene data show CDR1 as KGHSH and CDR2 as LQKENI. With V trimmed by 3 bases and J by 5 bases, 5 bases remained unmatched. DNA for the CDR3: TGTGCCAGCTCACCCGGACAGGGCGTAACTGAAGCTTTCTTT. Amino acid sequence: CASSPGQGVTEAFF. Looking up the rest from reference TRBV18 and TRBJ1-1 gives the full variable domain: NAGVMQNPRHLVRRRGQEARLRCSPMKGHSHVYWYRQLPEEGLKFMVYLQKENIIDESGMPKERFSAEFPKEGPSILRIQQVVRGDSAAYFCASSPGQGVTEAFFGQGTRLTVV.

This clone was counted once. This sequence joins TRBV29-1 and TRBJ2-1; D uncertain. Germline CDR1 and CDR2: SQVTM and ANQGSEA. The CDR3 runs 11 residues. The V end was cut by 6 bases, the J end by 6 bases, with 9 bases between. CDR3 in DNA: TGCAGCGTCCACGGTCGCAATGAGCAGTTCTTC. Translation gives CSVHGRNEQFF.

About this clone: One end of the junction does not line up with germline, which may come from a read error. The same CDR3 also results from other DNA sequences found in this sample. The DNA of the CDR3 is TGTGCTAGCAGTTTTGAGCGGGAGGTTAACGAGCAGTACTTC. As protein: CASSFEREVNEQYF. The chain combines TRBV28 with TRBJ2-7; TRBD2 matches 9 bases. Germline assignment: CDR1 MDHEN and CDR2 SYDVKM. The CDR3 extends over 14 amino acids.

The chain uses TRBV2 and TRBJ2-3; 7 bases are a match to TRBD1. The CDR3 runs 15 residues. Trimming at V came to 5 bases and at J to 4 bases, leaving 9 bases not matched to a gene. Germline V gives CDR1 SNHLY, CDR2 FYNNEI. CDR3 residues: CASSTQGVGPDTQYF. The CDR3 DNA reads as TGTGCCAGCAGTACCCAGGGGGTGGGCCCAGATACGCAGTATTTT.

The rearrangement links TRBV9 to TRBJ1-2; 10 bases align to TRBD1. The V gene end was trimmed by 0 bases and the J gene end by 4 bases; junction bases not matched to a gene: 6. Germline V gene lookup returns CDR1 SGDLS and CDR2 YYNGEE. This CDR3 spans 16 amino acids. CDR3 DNA sequence: TGTGCCAGCAGCGTAGAGCCGGGACAGGGGATCTATGGCTACACCTTC. Protein sequence: CASSVEPGQGIYGYTF.

The rearrangement joins TRBV7-2 to TRBJ2-7, with 8 bases that match TRBD2. This CDR3 spans 15 amino acids. Germline lookup yields CDR1 SGHTA and CDR2 FQGNSA. With 5 bases clipped from V and 4 bases from J, the junction kept 10 bases outside the gene matches. CDR3 residues: CASSAGRGGDYEQYF. DNA for the CDR3: TGTGCCAGCAGCGCAGGTCGGGGGGGCGATTACGAGCAGTACTTC.

The chain combines TRBV7-9 with TRBJ2-3; D might be TRBD2 (6 bases). CDR3 length: 16 residues. CDR1 is SEHNR and CDR2 is FQNEAQ in the germline V gene (reference sequence). With 4 bases removed from V and 3 bases from J, the gap between germline ends came to 17 bases. The DNA of the CDR3 is TGTGCCAGCAGCTCATCCGGGACTGGGGGGACAGATACGCAGTATTTT. Protein sequence: CASSSSGTGGTDTQYF. The complete variable domain, with remaining parts taken from reference TRBV7-9 and TRBJ2-3, reads DTGVSQNPRHKITKRGQNVTFRCDPISEHNRLYWYRQTLGQGPEFLTYFQNEAQLEKSRLLSDRFSAERPKGSFSTLEIQRTEQGDSAMYLCASSSSGTGGTDTQYFGPGTRLTVL.

In this sample, this clone turned up a few times. The chain carries TRBV4-1 and TRBJ2-5; tentative D call: TRBD2 (6 bases). Trimming stripped 0 bases from V and 4 bases from J, with 9 bases between. CDR1 is MGHRA, CDR2 YSYEKL, per germline. The CDR3 spans 14 residues. The CDR3 loop reads CASSQDPAGETQYF. DNA of the CDR3: TGCGCCAGCAGCCAAGACCCAGCGGGAGAGACCCAGTACTTC.

This clone came up a few times. The J gene is TRBJ2-1, the V gene TRBV29-1; possibly TRBD1 for D (5 bases). Trimming removed 1 base from V and 0 bases from J, with 13 bases in between. The CDR3 is 16 amino acids. The germline CDR1 and CDR2 sequences are SQVTM and ANQGSEA. The CDR3: CSVEGHGDSSYNEQFF. In DNA, the CDR3 is TGCAGCGTTGAAGGCCATGGAGACAGCTCCTACAATGAGCAGTTCTTC.

This rearrangement joins TRBV28 to TRBJ2-7; 11 bases are a match to TRBD2. The germline V gene encodes CDR1 MDHEN and CDR2 SYDVKM. The CDR3 runs 17 residues. Trimming removed 3 bases from V and 4 bases from J; junction bases left unmatched: 11. In DNA form, the CDR3 reads TGTGCCAGCAGTTTCCAGGGCGGACTAGCGGGTCCTTACGAGCAGTACTTC. Translating gives CASSFQGGLAGPYEQYF.

The chain combines TRBV10-2 with TRBJ2-7, with 10 bases aligning to TRBD1. The J segment lost 4 bases and the V segment lost 6 bases, leaving 9 bases of the junction unmatched. The germline V gene encodes CDR1 WSHSY and CDR2 SAAADI. The CDR3 loop spans 15 amino acids. CDR3 nucleotide sequence: TGCGCCAGCAGGGGAATTCCGGGACAGGGGTACGAGCAGTACTTC. Translation: CASRGIPGQGYEQYF.

The J gene is TRBJ2-7, the V gene TRBV7-2; 7 bases are a match to TRBD1. The CDR3 length is 13 residues. Germline CDR1 and CDR2: SGHTA and FQGNSA. The ends lost 4 bases at V and 4 bases at J; junction bases unmatched: 4. The DNA of the CDR3 is TGTGCCAGCAGCTCGGACAGGCGTTACGAGCAGTACTTC. It is translated as CASSSDRRYEQYF.

The rearrangement joins TRBV4-3 to TRBJ1-2; 9 bases agree with TRBD1. Germline assignment: CDR1 LGHNA and CDR2 YSLEER. The CDR3 loop spans 15 amino acids. Trimming removed 5 bases from V and 7 bases from J; junction bases left unmatched: 11. In DNA form, the CDR3 reads TGCGCCAGCAGCTATTGGTTCGGGACAGGGTCTGGCTACACCTTC. Residues: CASSYWFGTGSGYTF.

The V gene is TRBV29-1, the J gene TRBJ2-7, with 8 bases fitting TRBD2. Germline assignment: CDR1 SQVTM and CDR2 ANQGSEA. After removal of 7 bases from V and 0 bases from J, the junction contained 11 bases not matched to a gene. The CDR3 runs to 15 residues. The CDR3 DNA sequence: TGCAGCGCGGGGGCTCGGGGGGGCTCCTCCTACGAGCAGTACTTC. Protein product: CSAGARGGSSYEQYF.

The V and J genes are TRBV6-6 and TRBJ1-2; D ambiguous. V lost 6 bases, J lost 4 bases, and 3 bases lay in between. Germline CDR1 is MNHNY and CDR2 is SVGAGI (reference sequence). The CDR3 runs to 10 residues. The CDR3 region is CASSLYGYTF. The CDR3 coding sequence is TGTGCCAGCAGCCTCTATGGCTACACCTTC.

This clone is a singleton in its sample. This rearrangement joins TRBV11-2 to TRBJ2-3; D not resolved. CDR3 length: 16 residues. CDR1 and CDR2 (germline): SGHAT, FQNNGV. The ends were cut back, 5 bases at V and 0 bases at J, with 15 bases in the middle. CDR3 sequence: CASSNLLGDSTDTQYF. The CDR3 DNA is TGTGCCAGCAGCAACCTTCTAGGAGACAGCACAGATACGCAGTATTTT.

The chain uses TRBV10-3 and TRBJ2-1; 10 positions match TRBD2. V shed 7 bases, J shed 4 bases, and the junction held 4 bases outside the gene matches. Germline CDR1 is ENHRY and CDR2 is SYGVKD. The CDR3 extends over 14 amino acids. CDR3 DNA sequence: TGTGCCATCAAGGGACTAGCGAGTTACAATGAGCAGTTCTTC. Residues: CAIKGLASYNEQFF.

CDR3 protein: CAISDPEGQARLNTEAFF. In nucleotides, the CDR3 is TGTGCCATCAGTGACCCCGAGGGACAGGCACGGTTGAACACTGAAGCTTTCTTT. The chain joins TRBV10-3 to TRBJ1-1, with 8 bases that match TRBD1. V shed 3 bases, J shed 0 bases, and the junction held 12 bases outside the gene matches. The length of the CDR3 is 18 residues. CDR1 ENHRY and CDR2 SYGVKD come from the germline V gene.

The chain uses TRBV11-3 and TRBJ2-1, with D perhaps matching TRBD2 (6 bases). The CDR3 totals 14 residues. V was trimmed by 1 base and J by 4 bases, leaving 8 bases between them. Per the germline V gene, CDR1 is SGHNT and CDR2 is YENEEA. DNA of the CDR3: TGTGCCAGCAGCTTAGGGGCGGGGTACAATGAGCAGTTCTTC. This translates into CASSLGAGYNEQFF.

The chain links TRBV28 to TRBJ2-1; 12 nucleotides align to TRBD2. The CDR3 extends over 18 amino acids. Trimming cost V 8 bases and J 6 bases; bases outside gene matches: 17. The germline gives CDR1 MDHEN, CDR2 SYDVKM. CDR3 loop: CASGRGLAGGRFLNEQFF. CDR3 in DNA: TGTGCCAGCGGAAGGGGACTAGCGGGCGGGAGATTCCTCAATGAGCAGTTCTTC.

This rearrangement joins TRBV28 to TRBJ1-3, with D unresolved. There are 16 residues in the CDR3. CDR1 is MDHEN, CDR2 SYDVKM, per germline. The germline V and J ends were trimmed by 10 bases and 0 bases, with 19 bases remaining between them. The CDR3 coding sequence is TGTGCCACCCTTCTTAGTGGTCCGTTCTCTGGAAACACCATATATTTT. Protein: CATLLSGPFSGNTIYF.

The chain is built from TRBV6-4 and TRBJ2-1; 8 bases align to TRBD2. The length of the CDR3 is 15 residues. Trimming removed 5 bases from V and 6 bases from J; junction bases left unmatched: 9. Germline V lookup: CDR1 MRHNA, CDR2 SNTAGT. The DNA of the CDR3 is TGTGCCAGCAGTCACCCTACAGCGGGGGCCAATGAGCAGTTCTTC. Translating it yields CASSHPTAGANEQFF.

CDR3 in DNA: TGTGCCAGCTGCTCCTCGGGGAGGCAGCCCCAGCATTTT. This codes for CASCSSGRQPQHF. This rearrangement joins TRBV18 to TRBJ1-5; D not resolved. V gave up 7 bases and J gave up 7 bases, with 14 bases separating them. The CDR3 loop spans 13 amino acids. Germline values: CDR1 KGHSH, CDR2 LQKENI.

V usage is TRBV2 and J usage is TRBJ1-1, with D hard to call. V was shortened by 5 bases and J by 5 bases, with 18 bases between the two germline ends. The CDR3 runs 15 residues. Germline V gene sequence: CDR1 SNHLY, CDR2 FYNNEI. For the CDR3, the DNA is TGTGCCAGCAGTCAAGAGAGAGGCTGGAGTACTGAAGCTTTCTTT. This sequence encodes CASSQERGWSTEAFF.

In this sample, this clone turned up a few times. The chain links TRBV28 to TRBJ2-1, with D possibly being TRBD2 (6 bases). This CDR3 spans 16 amino acids. Germline-derived CDR1 and CDR2 are MDHEN and SYDVKM. V was shortened by 5 bases and J by 4 bases, with 18 bases between the two germline ends. The CDR3 DNA reads TGTGCCAGCAGTACCGCCTCCGGACTAACTTACAATGAGCAGTTCTTC. This translates into CASSTASGLTYNEQFF.

This chain links TRBV28 with TRBJ1-5; D is uncertain. The germline V and J ends were trimmed by 4 bases and 1 base, with 14 bases remaining between them. This CDR3 is 16 amino acids long. Per the germline V gene, CDR1 is MDHEN and CDR2 is SYDVKM. The CDR3 nucleotides are TGTGCCAGCAGTTCCCTGCGTCCCGGGAGCAATCAGCCCCAGCATTTT. The encoded protein is CASSSLRPGSNQPQHF.